These T cell receptor beta chains were read from a single sample in a study of cytomegalovirus exposure and HLA in healthy donors. Clones were read by immunoSEQ multiplex PCR, and TCRdb kept only the in-frame ones, dropping some. This sample carries 150,000 to 200,000 clones, more than 75% of them seen once, and the ten largest clones take more than 1.1%. Sequencing input: PBMCs. These receptors were collected from a woman aged 18-30 years in good health and CMV-seronegative. Both conserved end residues are part of each CDR3. Each record gives: V gene, J gene, D gene, clone size, CDR3 DNA, CDR3 protein. A D gene is named only where the DNA matches it firmly. Rows give clone size only sometimes, using once, few, many, or a class for an expanded clone.

TRBV19	TRBJ2-5	TRBD1	.	TGTGCCAGTAGTTTAGGACAGGGGGTTGAGACCCAGTACTTC	CASSLGQGVETQYF
TRBV18	TRBJ1-2	.	.	TGTGCCAGCTCATTAGGGCCAACAGGGATCGACTATGGCTACACCTTC	CASSLGPTGIDYGYTF
TRBV19	TRBJ2-2	.	once	TGTGCCAGTACGTGGCGGGGCGGGGAGCTGTTTTTT	CASTWRGGELFF
TRBV7-4	TRBJ1-5	.	.	TGTGCCAGCACGAGTGGCAATCAGCCCCAGCATTTT	CASTSGNQPQHF
TRBV5-6	TRBJ1-2	TRBD1	.	TGTGCCAGCAGCTTGCTACCGGACAGGGGCAGTGGCTACACCTTC	CASSLLPDRGSGYTF
TRBV9	TRBJ1-2	.	.	TGTGCCAGCAGCGTAGACAGGACCGAAAAACATAACTATGGCTACACCTTC	CASSVDRTEKHNYGYTF
TRBV2	TRBJ1-1	.	.	TGTGCCAGCAGTGAAGCTCAATCGGGGTGGACGGGGAAAGCTTTCTTT	CASSEAQSGWTGKAFF
TRBV2	TRBJ1-4	TRBD1	.	TGTGCCAGCAGTTCCCAGGGGGCTGGTGAAAAACTGTTTTTT	CASSSQGAGEKLFF
TRBV10-1	TRBJ2-1	TRBD2	.	TGCGCCAGCAGTGATCACCCCGGGACTAGCGGGAGGAGTGAGCAGTTCTTC	CASSDHPGTSGRSEQFF
TRBV19	TRBJ2-6	TRBD1	.	TGTGCCAGTAGTCCGGGACAGGGATATACTGGGGCCAACGTCCTGACTTTC	CASSPGQGYTGANVLTF
TRBV7-6	TRBJ2-2	TRBD1	.	TGTGCCAGCAGCCCCGGGACAGGGTCGGCGACCGGGGAGCTGTTTTTT	CASSPGTGSATGELFF
TRBV6-1	TRBJ2-2	.	.	TGTGCCAGCCACGGCGGTTCGAACACCGGGGAGCTGTTTTTT	CASHGGSNTGELFF
TRBV19	TRBJ1-6	TRBD1	few	TGTGCCAGTAGCCCTCCCGGGACAGGGTTCCCCCTCCACTTT	CASSPPGTGFPLHF
TRBV11-2	TRBJ1-1	TRBD1	.	TGTGCCAGCAGCCCCGGGACAGGGCTCTCCGGGACCGGTGAAGCTTTCTTT	CASSPGTGLSGTGEAFF
TRBV11-2	TRBJ2-7	TRBD1	.	TGTGCCAGCAGCTTAGATGGGACAGAGACCTACGAGCAGTACTTC	CASSLDGTETYEQYF
TRBV6-6	TRBJ1-2	.	.	TGTGCCGCATCGGGAACACAACCCCGAGACTATGGCTACACCTTC	CAASGTQPRDYGYTF
TRBV5-6	TRBJ2-3	TRBD1	few	TGTGCCAGCGGTGACAGGGGGCGGGCAGATACGCAGTATTTT	CASGDRGRADTQYF
TRBV25-1	TRBJ2-5	TRBD2	.	TGTGCCAGCGGACGTATACTAGCGGGAGTGGAGACCCAGTACTTC	CASGRILAGVETQYF
TRBV7-9	TRBJ1-2	TRBD1	few	TGTGCCAGCAGCTTTTCGACAGGGGGTGGTGGCTACACCTTC	CASSFSTGGGGYTF
TRBV28	TRBJ2-7	TRBD1	.	TGTGCCAGCAGTTCCGGACAGGAGACCTACGAGCAGTACTTC	CASSSGQETYEQYF
TRBV7-7	TRBJ2-5	TRBD2	.	TGTGCCAGCAGTGCTAGCGGGGGGCAAGAGACCCAGTACTTC	CASSASGGQETQYF
TRBV19	TRBJ2-5	.	.	TGTGCCAGTAGTATACAGGGAAGGGAAGAGACCCAGTACTTC	CASSIQGREETQYF
TRBV7-9	TRBJ2-3	TRBD2	.	TGTGCCAGCAGCTTAGGACGGATCGGCGGGAGAGGTACAGATACGCAGTATTTT	CASSLGRIGGRGTDTQYF
TRBV12-5	TRBJ1-4	.	.	TGTGCTAGTGGTTTGCTACAGGGTGGGAAACTGTTTTTT	CASGLLQGGKLFF
TRBV4-1	TRBJ2-7	TRBD2	.	TGCGCCAGCAGCCAGAATAGCGGGAGGGCCGTTTACGAGCAGTACTTC	CASSQNSGRAVYEQYF
TRBV12-5	TRBJ2-1	.	.	TGTGCTAGTGGAAACTCCCGGGGCTCCTACAATGAGCAGTTCTTC	CASGNSRGSYNEQFF
TRBV30	TRBJ1-2	TRBD1	.	TGTGCCTGGAGGCGCCCCGGGACAGCCCTTAACTATGGCTACACCTTC	CAWRRPGTALNYGYTF
TRBV11-2	TRBJ1-5	.	.	TGTGCCAGCAGTCGAGGACAGCTTAATCAGCCCCAGCATTTT	CASSRGQLNQPQHF
TRBV28	TRBJ2-7	.	.	TGTGCCAGCAGTTCCCTTGCCGGTAAGGGCGGGGTGCCCTACGAGCAGTACTTC	CASSSLAGKGGVPYEQYF
TRBV29-1	TRBJ1-2	.	.	TGCAGCGGCGGGCCGACTAGGATAAGCCCTGGCGGCTATGGCTACACCTTC	CSGGPTRISPGGYGYTF
TRBV27	TRBJ2-3	.	few	TGTGCCAGCAGTCAAACAGGGAAAGGGGATACGCAGTATTTT	CASSQTGKGDTQYF
TRBV4-1	TRBJ2-1	TRBD2	.	TGCGCCAGCAGCCAAGTAATAATGGGACTAGCGGGGGGCGATGAGCAGTTCTTC	CASSQVIMGLAGGDEQFF
TRBV6-6	TRBJ1-6	.	few	TGTGCCAGCAGTTATGTGGCAGACTATAATTCACCCCTCCACTTT	CASSYVADYNSPLHF
TRBV29-1	TRBJ2-7	TRBD2	.	TGCAGCGTTAGGACTAGCGGAGGATTTGGCGAGCAGTACTTC	CSVRTSGGFGEQYF
TRBV6-1	TRBJ1-1	.	.	TGTGCCAGCAGTGTCCAGGGGACTGAAGCTTTCTTT	CASSVQGTEAFF
TRBV5-8	TRBJ2-2	.	.	TGTGCCTCAGGGCAGGGCGGGAACACCGGGGAGCTGTTTTTT	CASGQGGNTGELFF
TRBV30	TRBJ2-2	.	.	TGTGCCTGGAGTGTAGCGTCCCTAGGCACCGGGGAGCTGTTTTTT	CAWSVASLGTGELFF
TRBV7-2	TRBJ1-2	TRBD1	.	TGTGCCAGCAGCTTGAGGTCCGGGACAGCACCCTATGGCTACACCTTC	CASSLRSGTAPYGYTF
TRBV11-2	TRBJ2-1	TRBD2	.	TGTGCCAGCGGGGGGACTAGCGGGTACTACAATGAGCAGTTCTTC	CASGGTSGYYNEQFF
TRBV7-3	TRBJ1-1	.	.	TGTGCCAGCAGAGCCGGAGTGAACACTGAAGCTTTCTTT	CASRAGVNTEAFF
TRBV11-2	TRBJ2-7	.	.	TGTGCCAGCAGCTTAGCCTGGAGCTCCTACGAGCAGTACTTC	CASSLAWSSYEQYF
TRBV6-1	TRBJ2-7	.	.	TGTGCCAGCAGTGACCCGAACAGGGAGATGTCCTACGAGCAGTACTTC	CASSDPNREMSYEQYF
TRBV5-1	TRBJ2-5	TRBD2	.	TGCGCCAGCAGCTTGGCGTTGAGGACTAGCGGGAGGGCCTCGCGGGAGACCCAGTACTTC	CASSLALRTSGRASRETQYF
TRBV10-3	TRBJ1-6	TRBD1	.	TGTGCCATCAGGGACAGGGAAGTGAATTCACCCCTCCACTTT	CAIRDREVNSPLHF
TRBV7-6	TRBJ2-1	TRBD2	.	TGTGCCAGCAGCTTACTCTTCGGGAGTGTTAGCGGGGGGTTAGAGAATGAGCAGTTCTTC	CASSLLFGSVSGGLENEQFF
TRBV9	TRBJ1-1	.	once	TGTGCCAGCGCGAGTGGAGGTTTGAACACTGAAGCTTTCTTT	CASASGGLNTEAFF
TRBV28	TRBJ2-1	.	.	TGTGCCAGCAGTACGCCACAGAGTTACAATGAGCAGTTCTTC	CASSTPQSYNEQFF
TRBV7-9	TRBJ1-1	.	.	TGTGCCAGCAGCTACCCCAGTAATTCCGAAGCTTTCTTT	CASSYPSNSEAFF
TRBV19	TRBJ1-2	TRBD1	.	TGTGCCAGTAGTATTAGGGGGACAGGGGTAATAAATGGCTACACCTTC	CASSIRGTGVINGYTF
TRBV4-1	TRBJ2-3	.	.	TGCGCCAGCAGCCAAGCAGGGTTGTCCGTCACAGATACGCAGTATTTT	CASSQAGLSVTDTQYF
TRBV5-1	TRBJ1-6	TRBD1	.	TGCGCCAGCAGCATGGGACAGCAAGCCAATTCACCCCTCCACTTT	CASSMGQQANSPLHF
TRBV30	TRBJ1-4	.	once	TGTGCCTGGAGTAGAACAGGGATACGAGAAAAACTGTTTTTT	CAWSRTGIREKLFF
TRBV10-3	TRBJ1-1	.	.	TGTGCCACGAGCCCTCCGGGGGTGAACACTGAAGCTTTCTTT	CATSPPGVNTEAFF
TRBV5-1	TRBJ1-3	TRBD1	.	TGCGCCAGCAGCGGGACGGACAGGCGGTCCATATATTTT	CASSGTDRRSIYF
TRBV12-5	TRBJ1-2	.	.	TGTGCTAGTGGTTTTGACCCCCAGAGGAAGGGGCCTAACTATGGCTACACCTTC	CASGFDPQRKGPNYGYTF
TRBV18	TRBJ2-3	TRBD1	.	TGTGCCAGCTCCCTAGGACAGGGCATGGATACGCAGTATTTT	CASSLGQGMDTQYF
TRBV27	TRBJ2-5	.	.	TGTGCCAGCAATCAGGACAGCCAAGAGACCCAGTACTTC	CASNQDSQETQYF
TRBV15	TRBJ2-5	TRBD1	.	TGTGCCACCAGCAGAACCCGGGACAGGGTTGGTGGTGGCCAGTACTTC	CATSRTRDRVGGGQYF
TRBV5-4	TRBJ2-6	.	.	TGTGCCAGCAGCTTAAGAACTCTTGGGGCCAACGTCCTGACTTTC	CASSLRTLGANVLTF
TRBV9	TRBJ2-7	TRBD2	.	TGTGCCAGCAGCGGGACTAGCTTGGGTTACGAGCAGTACTTC	CASSGTSLGYEQYF